Below, 29 T cell receptor beta chains from the same sample are listed, as sequenced in a study of cytomegalovirus exposure and HLA in healthy donors. PCR was performed using 60 Vbeta and 13 Jbeta primers. Assay used: immunoSEQ multiplex PCR; TCRdb lists only in-frame clones, some missing. The table includes about 120,000 clones, under 85% detected once. Sequencing was done on a sample of PBMCs. The source is a man aged 35-49 years in good health and CMV-seropositive.

J is TRBJ2-1 and V is TRBV10-1; 7 positions match TRBD2. Germline V CDR1 and CDR2: WNHNN, SYGVQD (reference sequence). The CDR3 has 17 amino acids. V was clipped by 0 bases and J by 1 base; unmatched bases: 6. The CDR3 DNA reads TGCGCCAGCAGTGAGTCACTAGCGTATTTATCCTACAATGAGCAGTTCTTC. This sequence encodes CASSESLAYLSYNEQFF.

The chain uses TRBV5-6 and TRBJ1-4; 7 bases are shared with TRBD1. With 6 bases clipped from V and 5 bases from J, the junction kept 4 bases outside the gene matches. The CDR3 has 13 residues. The V gene's germline CDR1 is SGHDT and CDR2 YYEEEE. The CDR3: CASNRGVNEKLFF. The CDR3, as DNA: TGTGCCAGCAACAGGGGAGTCAATGAAAAACTGTTTTTT. The full variable domain, its missing parts supplied by reference TRBV5-6 and TRBJ1-4, is DAGVTQSPTHLIKTRGQQVTLRCSPKSGHDTVSWYQQALGQGPQFIFQYYEEEERQRGNFPDRFSGHQFPNYSSELNVNALLLGDSALYLCASNRGVNEKLFFGSGTQLSVL.

The V gene is TRBV9, the J gene TRBJ2-2; D is unclear. CDR3 length equals 15 residues. The V gene lost 3 bases and the J gene lost 1 base, with 10 bases spanning the gap. Per germline, CDR1 SGDLS and CDR2 YYNGEE. CDR3 sequence reads: CASSDEVGNTGELFF. Written as DNA, the CDR3 is TGTGCCAGCAGCGACGAGGTGGGGAACACCGGGGAGCTGTTTTTT.

The chain joins TRBV11-2 to TRBJ2-2, with 9 bases identical to TRBD1. This CDR3 region has 17 residues. V lost 1 base, J lost 0 bases, and 3 bases stayed unmatched. The germline CDR1 and CDR2 sequences are SGHAT and FQNNGV. The CDR3 nucleotides are TGTGCCAGCAGCTTAGGCCGGACAGGGGCGAACACCGGGGAGCTGTTTTTT. Translated, it gives CASSLGRTGANTGELFF.

A single count supports this clone. The chain combines TRBV2 with TRBJ1-2; 7 bases match TRBD1. CDR3 length: 14 residues. CDR1 is SNHLY and CDR2 is FYNNEI in the germline V gene. Losses at the gene ends were 6 bases for V and 7 bases for J; bases not matched to a gene: 11. CDR3 in DNA: TGTGCCAGCAGGGATCAGGGGGTATTGGGTGGCTACACCTTC. This encodes CASRDQGVLGGYTF.

This rearrangement joins TRBV5-5 to TRBJ2-3, with a weak D call TRBD1 (5 bases). Germline CDR1 is SGHKS and CDR2 is YYEKEE (reference sequence). V was clipped by 4 bases and J by 0 bases, with 21 bases between them. The CDR3 is 18 amino acids. In nucleotides, the CDR3 is TGTGCCAGCAGCAGAGCAGTTAGGACAAGAGCTAGCACAGATACGCAGTATTTT. Its protein is CASSRAVRTRASTDTQYF. Using reference TRBV5-5 and TRBJ2-3 for the parts outside the CDR3, the full variable domain is DAGVTQSPTHLIKTRGQQVTLRCSPISGHKSVSWYQQVLGQGPQFIFQYYEKEERGRGNFPDRFSARQFPNYSSELNVNALLLGDSALYLCASSRAVRTRASTDTQYFGPGTRLTVL.

The rearrangement joins TRBV2 to TRBJ1-5; the D is unclear. Germline assignment: CDR1 SNHLY and CDR2 FYNNEI. The CDR3 runs to 13 residues. Trimming took off 4 bases at V and 4 bases at J, with 8 bases between the two ends. CDR3 amino acids: CASSVGGNQPQHF. CDR3 sequence (DNA): TGTGCCAGCAGTGTGGGAGGGAATCAGCCCCAGCATTTT. The full variable domain, with the rest looked up from reference TRBV2 and TRBJ1-5, is EPEVTQTPSHQVTQMGQEVILRCVPISNHLYFYWYRQILGQKVEFLVSFYNNEISEKSEIFDDQFSVERPDGSNFTLKIRSTKLEDSAMYFCASSVGGNQPQHFGDGTRLSIL.

A single count supports this clone. The chain links TRBV9 to TRBJ1-6; TRBD1 aligns across 7 bases. Germline CDR1 is SGDLS and CDR2 is YYNGEE. After removal of 3 bases from V and 9 bases from J, the junction contained 6 bases not matched to a gene. This CDR3 has 14 amino acids. The CDR3 loop is CASSGRQGSSPLHF. The CDR3 DNA sequence: TGTGCCAGCAGCGGTCGACAGGGTAGTTCACCCCTCCACTTT.

This clone was seen a few times. The gene calls are TRBV5-1 and TRBJ2-1; possible D gene TRBD1, 6 bases. Germline V gives CDR1 SGHRS, CDR2 YFSETQ. The CDR3 spans 16 residues. V lost 2 bases, J lost 4 bases, and 16 bases lay in between. The CDR3 nucleotides are TGCGCCAGCAGCTTACGTCCAGGGGCGGGTTACAATGAGCAGTTCTTC. Protein: CASSLRPGAGYNEQFF.

The V call is TRBV18, the J call TRBJ2-5, with D tentatively TRBD1 (6 bases). This CDR3 has 15 amino acids. CDR1 and CDR2 from the germline V gene are KGHSH and LQKENI. Trimming took off 2 bases at V and 1 base at J, with 11 bases between the two ends. CDR3 nucleotide sequence: TGTGCCAGCTCACCAAACGAACAGGGCCAAGAGACCCAGTACTTC. It encodes CASSPNEQGQETQYF.

The V and J genes are TRBV19 and TRBJ2-7, with TRBD1 as a possible D gene (5 bases). V lost 4 bases, J lost 3 bases, and 10 bases lay in between. In germline, CDR1 is LNHDA, CDR2 SQIVND (reference sequence). CDR3 length: 13 amino acids. The DNA of the CDR3 is TGTGCCAGTAGTACTTACCAGGGCTACGAGCAGTACTTC. Amino acid sequence: CASSTYQGYEQYF.

This clone has just a few counts. This CDR3 reads CASSDPSSGNTIYF. CDR3 coding DNA: TGTGCCAGCAGTGATCCGAGCTCTGGAAACACCATATATTTT. The chain is built from TRBV2 and TRBJ1-3, with unresolved D. V lost 3 bases, J lost 0 bases, and 6 bases lay in between. CDR1 is SNHLY, CDR2 FYNNEI, per germline. CDR3 size: 14 residues.

The chain employs TRBV5-6 and TRBJ2-1; D is undetermined. CDR1 and CDR2 from the germline V gene are SGHDT and YYEEEE. V was pared by 0 bases and J by 0 bases, with 10 bases between. This CDR3 has 16 residues. DNA of the CDR3: TGTGCCAGCAGCTTGGGTATCACGCGCTCCTACAATGAGCAGTTCTTC. Its translation: CASSLGITRSYNEQFF.

The CDR3 sequence is CASSQASGQDTQYF. The CDR3, as DNA: TGCGCCAGCAGCCAGGCTAGCGGGCAAGATACGCAGTATTTT. This chain links TRBV4-1 with TRBJ2-3, with TRBD2 matching over 8 bases. Germline V gene lookup returns CDR1 MGHRA and CDR2 YSYEKL. J lost 5 bases, V lost 3 bases, and 4 bases had no gene match. The CDR3 extends over 14 amino acids.

The chain combines TRBV29-1 with TRBJ2-5; 8 bases fit TRBD2. V was clipped by 2 bases and J by 2 bases; unmatched bases: 10. Germline lookup yields CDR1 SQVTM and CDR2 ANQGSEA. This CDR3 contains 16 residues. The CDR3 region is CSVERKGRGAQETQYF. The CDR3 nucleotides are TGCAGCGTTGAAAGGAAAGGGCGGGGGGCTCAAGAGACCCAGTACTTC.

This clone was observed a handful of times. The chain combines TRBV6-6 with TRBJ1-5, with 8 bases matching TRBD1. The ends lost 5 bases at V and 6 bases at J; junction bases unmatched: 12. The CDR3 sequence is 16 residues long. From germline, CDR1 is MNHNY and CDR2 SVGAGI (reference sequence). For the CDR3, the DNA is TGTGCCAGCAGTACGCGGACAGGGATCTCTCGTCAGCCCCAGCATTTT. It codes for CASSTRTGISRQPQHF.

This clone was recorded once. The chain is built from TRBV28 and TRBJ2-7; tentative D call: TRBD1 (6 bases). The CDR3 contains 12 residues. With 5 bases removed from V and 4 bases from J, the gap between germline ends came to 9 bases. Germline CDR1 and CDR2: MDHEN and SYDVKM. CDR3 amino acids: CASSDRRYEQYF. CDR3 DNA sequence: TGTGCCAGCAGTGACAGGCGGTACGAGCAGTACTTC.

This clone was counted a few times. The chain couples TRBV5-8 to TRBJ1-1; 7 positions agree with TRBD1. The CDR3 runs 15 residues. After removal of 7 bases from V and 1 base from J, the junction contained 10 bases not matched to a gene. Germline assignment: CDR1 SGHTS and CDR2 YDEGEE. The DNA for the CDR3 is TGTGCCAGCGGAGAGTGGGCAGGGGGGAACACTGAAGCTTTCTTT. This sequence encodes CASGEWAGGNTEAFF.

This clone came up once. This chain links TRBV6-4 with TRBJ2-3; a weak D match, TRBD1 (5 bases). The CDR3 is 15 amino acids. V was clipped by 5 bases and J by 2 bases, with 14 bases between them. Germline V gene lookup returns CDR1 MRHNA and CDR2 SNTAGT. The CDR3 sequence: CASSLGQSDTDTQYF. The CDR3 DNA sequence: TGTGCCAGCAGTTTGGGGCAGAGCGACACAGATACGCAGTATTTT.

This clone was seen just once. The chain recombines TRBV10-3 with TRBJ1-1, with a tentative D call TRBD1 (6 bases). This CDR3 spans 13 amino acids. Trimming pared 7 bases from V and 1 base from J, leaving 10 bases between. CDR1 is ENHRY and CDR2 is SYGVKD in the germline V gene. The CDR3 nucleotides read TGTGCCATCATGGGGGCCGAGAACACTGAAGCTTTCTTT. Translation gives CAIMGAENTEAFF.

The chain combines TRBV6-5 with TRBJ1-2; 8 nucleotides match TRBD1. The V gene end was trimmed by 5 bases and the J gene end by 6 bases; junction bases not matched to a gene: 8. The CDR3 length is 14 residues. Germline V gene data show CDR1 as MNHEY and CDR2 as SVGAGI. CDR3 bases: TGTGCCAGCAGTAGACAGGGGCCGGTGGATGGCTACACCTTC. It encodes CASSRQGPVDGYTF.

This clone has more than one count but fewer than ten. V is TRBV6-6 and J is TRBJ1-2; D not resolved. The germline gives CDR1 MNHNY, CDR2 SVGAGI (reference sequence). There are 15 residues in the CDR3. V was pared by 4 bases and J by 5 bases, with 17 bases between. The CDR3 spells CASSFQRDGLYGYTF. CDR3 bases: TGTGCCAGCAGTTTCCAGCGCGACGGTTTATATGGCTACACCTTC.

The V call is TRBV19, the J call TRBJ2-7; 7 positions match TRBD1. Germline trimming cut 1 base from V and 4 bases from J; bases unmatched to any gene: 7. The CDR3 totals 15 residues. Germline V gene sequence: CDR1 LNHDA, CDR2 SQIVND (reference sequence). CDR3 DNA: TGTGCCAGTAGTATAGGTCGAGGGGGCGCGTACGAGCAGTACTTC. This translates into CASSIGRGGAYEQYF.

This clone appeared once. The chain joins TRBV7-2 to TRBJ2-5; 8 nucleotides align to TRBD1. The J call could be wrong; TRBJ2-7 is a better fit for the DNA end. From germline, CDR1 is SGHTA and CDR2 FQGNSA. The length of the CDR3 is 13 residues. The CDR3 DNA follows: TGTGCCAGCAGCGGGACAGGTATCGACGAGCAGTACTTC. It is translated as CASSGTGIDEQYF.

The chain joins TRBV5-1 to TRBJ2-3; 10 bases match TRBD2. CDR3 length equals 16 residues. V was pared by 3 bases and J by 2 bases, with 6 bases of the junction left unmatched. Germline lookup yields CDR1 SGHRS and CDR2 YFSETQ. CDR3 loop: CASSSTSGRNTDTQYF. DNA of the CDR3: TGCGCCAGCAGCTCGACTAGCGGGCGGAACACAGATACGCAGTATTTT.

The chain is built from TRBV18 and TRBJ1-5; perhaps TRBD1 as D (6 bases). The CDR3 is 14 amino acids. From germline, CDR1 is KGHSH and CDR2 LQKENI. The ends were cut back, 3 bases at V and 3 bases at J, with 9 bases in the middle. The CDR3 loop reads CASSPTGNNQPQHF. Here the CDR3 DNA reads TGTGCCAGCTCACCTACAGGGAACAATCAGCCCCAGCATTTT.

The gene calls are TRBV5-1 and TRBJ1-4; possible D gene TRBD1, 6 bases. The CDR3 is 14 amino acids. Deletions cut 3 bases from V and 7 bases from J, with 13 bases between. The germline gives CDR1 SGHRS, CDR2 YFSETQ. CDR3 DNA sequence: TGCGCCAGCAGCTACGGGGGGCTTGGTGAAAAACTGTTTTTT. Translation: CASSYGGLGEKLFF.

V is TRBV7-6 and J is TRBJ2-5; TRBD1 aligns across 7 bases. Germline CDR1 is SGHVS and CDR2 is FNYEAQ. The CDR3 is 15 residues long. J gave up 5 bases and V 3 bases, and 9 bases lay outside the gene matches. The CDR3, as DNA: TGTGCCAGCAGCTTTCTTACAGGGGATGCGGAGACCCAGTACTTC. Translating gives CASSFLTGDAETQYF.

The CDR3 DNA follows: TGTGCCTGGAGTCCGGGGGTTAATGAAAAACTGTTTTTT. Amino acids: CAWSPGVNEKLFF. V and J are TRBV30 and TRBJ1-4; D might be TRBD1 (5 bases). Looked up from germline, CDR1 is GTSNPN and CDR2 is SVGIG (reference sequence). V was shortened by 2 bases and J by 4 bases, with 8 bases between the two germline ends. The CDR3 is 13 amino acids.